What follows are 7 T cell receptor beta chains derived from one specimen sequenced in a study of T cells in narcolepsy. Assay used: immunoSEQ multiplex PCR; TCRdb lists only in-frame clones, some missing. This table holds roughly 35,000 clones, approximately 85% found once. Material: CD45RA- memory CD4+ T cells from PBMCs. All receptors derive from a human donor with narcolepsy.

This rearrangement joins TRBV4-3 to TRBJ1-1; D remains unclear. Germline V lookup: CDR1 LGHNA, CDR2 YSLEER. The CDR3 consists of 13 residues. V shed 0 bases and J shed 3 bases, with 5 bases lying between them. The CDR3 spells CASSQEGYTEAFF. The CDR3 nucleotides read TGCGCCAGCAGCCAAGAAGGTTACACTGAAGCTTTCTTT.

This clone occurred once. This chain links TRBV7-2 with TRBJ2-1; 13 nucleotides match TRBD2. The CDR3 contains 17 residues. CDR1 and CDR2 from the germline V gene are SGHTA and FQGNSA. Trimming took 0 bases from V and 7 from J; bases not matched to a gene: 6. CDR3 in amino acids: CASSLAQQLAGGNEQFF. DNA of the CDR3: TGTGCCAGCAGCTTAGCCCAACAACTAGCGGGGGGGAATGAGCAGTTCTTC.

The chain links TRBV9 to TRBJ2-5; 8 bases match TRBD2. V lost 7 bases, J lost 7 bases, and 12 bases stayed unmatched. The CDR3 sequence is 14 residues long. The germline V gene has CDR1 SGDLS and CDR2 YYNGEE. The CDR3 protein is CASGETSGPGTQYF. The CDR3 nucleotides read TGTGCCAGCGGGGAAACTAGCGGTCCGGGGACCCAGTACTTC.

This clone was seen only a few times. The V and J genes are TRBV11-2 and TRBJ2-7, with D possibly TRBD1 on 5 matching bases. The CDR3 loop spans 15 amino acids. V lost 5 bases to trimming and J lost 3 bases, with 17 bases between them. Germline values: CDR1 SGHAT, CDR2 FQNNGV. CDR3 sequence: CASSHPAGSFYEQYF. In nucleotides, the CDR3 is TGTGCCAGCAGCCACCCCGCAGGGTCTTTCTACGAGCAGTACTTC.

This chain links TRBV28 with TRBJ1-1; 9 bases are a match to TRBD1. CDR3 size: 15 residues. The germline V gene encodes CDR1 MDHEN and CDR2 SYDVKM. The V segment lost 5 bases and the J segment 0 bases; nucleotides outside the gene matches: 4. The CDR3: CASSTRTGVNTEAFF. The CDR3 DNA reads TGTGCCAGCAGTACACGGACAGGGGTGAACACTGAAGCTTTCTTT.

The chain recombines TRBV25-1 with TRBJ1-1; 8 nucleotides align to TRBD1. Germline lookup yields CDR1 MGHDK and CDR2 SYGVNS. V was clipped by 4 bases and J by 5 bases; unmatched bases: 6. This CDR3 has 14 residues. In DNA form, the CDR3 reads TGTGCCAGCAGTGGTCAGGGGGCGGGAACTGAAGCTTTCTTT. Translating it yields CASSGQGAGTEAFF. Together with reference TRBV25-1 and TRBJ1-1, the CDR3 gives the full variable domain: EADIYQTPRYLVIGTGKKITLECSQTMGHDKMYWYQQDPGMELHLIHYSYGVNSTEKGDLSSESTVSRIRTEHFPLTLESARPSHTSQYLCASSGQGAGTEAFFGQGTRLTVV.

The rearrangement uses TRBV30 and TRBJ1-1; 7 nucleotides align to TRBD1. The V gene's germline CDR1 is GTSNPN and CDR2 SVGIG (reference sequence). This CDR3 is built from 12 residues. The J segment lost 8 bases and the V segment lost 2 bases, leaving 5 bases of the junction unmatched. The CDR3 nucleotides are TGTGCCTGGAGTCGACAGGGTCGAGAAGCTTTCTTT. Its translation: CAWSRQGREAFF.